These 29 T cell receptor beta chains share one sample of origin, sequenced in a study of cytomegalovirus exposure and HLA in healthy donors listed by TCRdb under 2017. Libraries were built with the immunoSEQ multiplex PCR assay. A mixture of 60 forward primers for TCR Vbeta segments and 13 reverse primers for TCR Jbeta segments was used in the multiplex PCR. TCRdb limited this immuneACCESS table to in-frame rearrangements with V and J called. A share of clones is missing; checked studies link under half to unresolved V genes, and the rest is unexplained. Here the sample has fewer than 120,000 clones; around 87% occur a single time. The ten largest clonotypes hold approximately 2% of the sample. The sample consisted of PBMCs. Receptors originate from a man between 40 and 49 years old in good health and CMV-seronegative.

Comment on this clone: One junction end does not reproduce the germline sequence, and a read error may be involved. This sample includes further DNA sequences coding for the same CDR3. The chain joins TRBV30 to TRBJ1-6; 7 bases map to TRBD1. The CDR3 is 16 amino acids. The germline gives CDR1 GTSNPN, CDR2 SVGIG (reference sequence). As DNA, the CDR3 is TGCGCCTGGAGTGTACGGGACAGTGATTATAATTCACCCCTCCACTTT. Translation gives CAWSVRDSDYNSPLHF.

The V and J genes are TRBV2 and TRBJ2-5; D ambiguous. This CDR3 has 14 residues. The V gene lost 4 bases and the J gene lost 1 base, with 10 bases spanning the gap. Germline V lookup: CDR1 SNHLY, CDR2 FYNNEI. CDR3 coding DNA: TGTGCCAGCAGTGGCTGGGCAGTCCAAGAGACCCAGTACTTC. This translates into CASSGWAVQETQYF.

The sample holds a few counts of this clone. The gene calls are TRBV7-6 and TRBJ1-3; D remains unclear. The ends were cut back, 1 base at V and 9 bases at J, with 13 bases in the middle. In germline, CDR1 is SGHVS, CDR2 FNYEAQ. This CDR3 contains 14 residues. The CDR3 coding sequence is TGTGCCAGCAGCTTAGAAGTCGGCGGCGGCACCATATATTTT. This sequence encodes CASSLEVGGGTIYF.

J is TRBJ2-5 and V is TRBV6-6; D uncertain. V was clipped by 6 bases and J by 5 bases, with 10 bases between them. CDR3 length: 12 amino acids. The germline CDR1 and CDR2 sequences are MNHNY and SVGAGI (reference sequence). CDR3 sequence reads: CASSPVLETQYF. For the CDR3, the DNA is TGTGCCAGCAGCCCCGTGTTGGAGACCCAGTACTTC.

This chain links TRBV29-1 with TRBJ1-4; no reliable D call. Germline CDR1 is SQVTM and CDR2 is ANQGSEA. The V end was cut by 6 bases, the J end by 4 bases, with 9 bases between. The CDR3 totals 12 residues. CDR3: CSVREFNEKLFF. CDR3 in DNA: TGCAGCGTCCGGGAGTTTAATGAAAAACTGTTTTTT.

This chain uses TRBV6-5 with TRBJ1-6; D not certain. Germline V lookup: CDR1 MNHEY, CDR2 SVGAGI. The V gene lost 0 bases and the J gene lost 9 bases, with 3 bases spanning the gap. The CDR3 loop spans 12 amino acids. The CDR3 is CASSYSSSPLHF. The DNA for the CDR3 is TGTGCCAGCAGTTACTCGAGTTCACCCCTCCACTTT.

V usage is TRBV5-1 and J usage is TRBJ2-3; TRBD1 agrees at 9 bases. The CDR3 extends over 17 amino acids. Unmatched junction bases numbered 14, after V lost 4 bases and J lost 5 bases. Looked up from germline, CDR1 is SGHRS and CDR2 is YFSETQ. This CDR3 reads CASSPYTGTGMRDTQYF. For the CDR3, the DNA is TGCGCCAGCAGCCCCTATACCGGGACAGGGATGCGAGATACGCAGTATTTT. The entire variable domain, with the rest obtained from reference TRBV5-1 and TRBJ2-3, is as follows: KAGVTQTPRYLIKTRGQQVTLSCSPISGHRSVSWYQQTPGQGLQFLFEYFSETQRNKGNFPGRFSGRQFSNSRSEMNVSTLELGDSALYLCASSPYTGTGMRDTQYFGPGTRLTVL.

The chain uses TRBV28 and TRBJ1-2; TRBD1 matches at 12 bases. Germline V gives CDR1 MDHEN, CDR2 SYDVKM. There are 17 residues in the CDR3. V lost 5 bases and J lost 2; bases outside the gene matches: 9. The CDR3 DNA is TGTGCCAGCAGTCCCCAGGGACAGGGGGCGATAAACTATGGCTACACCTTC. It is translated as CASSPQGQGAINYGYTF.

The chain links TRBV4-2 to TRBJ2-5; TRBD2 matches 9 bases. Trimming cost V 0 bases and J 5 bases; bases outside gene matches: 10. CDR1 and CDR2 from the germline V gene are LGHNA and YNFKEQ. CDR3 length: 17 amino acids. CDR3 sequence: CASSQEDSGGPGETQYF. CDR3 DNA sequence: TGTGCCAGCAGCCAAGAGGATAGCGGGGGACCTGGGGAGACCCAGTACTTC.

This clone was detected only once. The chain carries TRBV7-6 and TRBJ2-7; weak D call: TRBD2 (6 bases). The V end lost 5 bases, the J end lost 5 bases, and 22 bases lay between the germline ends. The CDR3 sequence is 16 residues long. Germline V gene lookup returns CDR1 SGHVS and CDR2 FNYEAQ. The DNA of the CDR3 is TGTGCCAGCAGCCCTCTCGCGGGACGGTCCCTAGACGAGCAGTACTTC. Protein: CASSPLAGRSLDEQYF. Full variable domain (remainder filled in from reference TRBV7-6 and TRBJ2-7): GAGVSQSPRYKVTKRGQDVALRCDPISGHVSLYWYRQALGQGPEFLTYFNYEAQQDKSGLPNDRFSAERPEGSISTLTIQRTEQRDSAMYRCASSPLAGRSLDEQYFGPGTRLTVT.

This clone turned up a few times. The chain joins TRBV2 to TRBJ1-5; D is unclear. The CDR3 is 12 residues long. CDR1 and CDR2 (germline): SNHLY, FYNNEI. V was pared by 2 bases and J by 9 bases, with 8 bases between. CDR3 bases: TGTGCCAGCAGTGAAAGATTCGGGCCCCAGCATTTT. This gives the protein CASSERFGPQHF.

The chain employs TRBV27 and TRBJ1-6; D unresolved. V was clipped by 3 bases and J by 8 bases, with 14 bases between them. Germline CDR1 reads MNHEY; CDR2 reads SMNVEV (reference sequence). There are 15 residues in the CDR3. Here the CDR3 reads CASSFGIRRDSPLHF. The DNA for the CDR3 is TGTGCCAGCAGTTTTGGGATAAGGAGGGATTCACCCCTCCACTTT.

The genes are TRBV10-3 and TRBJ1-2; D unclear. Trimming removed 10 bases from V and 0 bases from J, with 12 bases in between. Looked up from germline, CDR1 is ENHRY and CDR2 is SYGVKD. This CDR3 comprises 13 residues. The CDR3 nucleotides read TGTGCCACACCGAACGGGTCTAACTATGGCTACACCTTC. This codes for CATPNGSNYGYTF.

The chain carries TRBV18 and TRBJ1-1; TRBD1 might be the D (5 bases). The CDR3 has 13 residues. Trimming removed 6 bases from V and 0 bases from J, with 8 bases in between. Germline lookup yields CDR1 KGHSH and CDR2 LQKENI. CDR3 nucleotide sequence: TGTGCCAGCTCGGGGGGTATGAACACTGAAGCTTTCTTT. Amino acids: CASSGGMNTEAFF.

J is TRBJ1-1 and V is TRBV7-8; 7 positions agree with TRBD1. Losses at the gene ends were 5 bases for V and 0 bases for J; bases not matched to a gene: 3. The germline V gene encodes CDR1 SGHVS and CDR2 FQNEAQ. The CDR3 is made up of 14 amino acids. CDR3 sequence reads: CASSRDRVNTEAFF. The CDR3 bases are TGTGCCAGCAGCCGAGACAGGGTGAACACTGAAGCTTTCTTT.

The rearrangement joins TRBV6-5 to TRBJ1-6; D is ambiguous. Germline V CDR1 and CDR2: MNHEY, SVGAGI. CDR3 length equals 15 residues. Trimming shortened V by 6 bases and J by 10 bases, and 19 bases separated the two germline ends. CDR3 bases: TGTGCCAGCAGCCTCCTTATCGAGGGCCCCTCACCCCTCCACTTT. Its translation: CASSLLIEGPSPLHF.

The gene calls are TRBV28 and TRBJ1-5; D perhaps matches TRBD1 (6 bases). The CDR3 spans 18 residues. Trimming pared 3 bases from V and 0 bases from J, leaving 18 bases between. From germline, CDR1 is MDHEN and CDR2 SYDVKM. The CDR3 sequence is CASSFISSGQYSNQPQHF. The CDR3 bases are TGTGCCAGCAGTTTTATTTCGTCTGGACAGTATAGCAATCAGCCCCAGCATTTT. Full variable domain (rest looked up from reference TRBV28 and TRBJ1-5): DVKVTQSSRYLVKRTGEKVFLECVQDMDHENMFWYRQDPGLGLRLIYFSYDVKMKEKGDIPEGYSVSREKKERFSLILESASTNQTSMYLCASSFISSGQYSNQPQHFGDGTRLSIL.

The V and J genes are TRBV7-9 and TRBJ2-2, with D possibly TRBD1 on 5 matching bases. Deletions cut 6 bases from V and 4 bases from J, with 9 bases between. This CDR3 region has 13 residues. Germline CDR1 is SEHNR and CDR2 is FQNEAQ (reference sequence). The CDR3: CASRTGPTGELFF. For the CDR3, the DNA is TGTGCCAGCAGAACAGGACCCACCGGGGAGCTGTTTTTT.

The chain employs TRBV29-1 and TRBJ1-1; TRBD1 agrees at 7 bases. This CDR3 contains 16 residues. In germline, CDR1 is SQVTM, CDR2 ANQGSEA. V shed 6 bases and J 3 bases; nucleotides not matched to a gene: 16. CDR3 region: CSVGRQGVFRDTEAFF. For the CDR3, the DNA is TGCAGCGTGGGGAGGCAGGGGGTCTTCAGGGACACTGAAGCTTTCTTT.

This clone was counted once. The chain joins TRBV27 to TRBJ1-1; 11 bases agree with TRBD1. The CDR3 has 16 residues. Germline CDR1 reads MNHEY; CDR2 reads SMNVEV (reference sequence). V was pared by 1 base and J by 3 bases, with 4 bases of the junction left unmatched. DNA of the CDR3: TGTGCCAGCAGTTTATGGACAGGGGGCATGGACACTGAAGCTTTCTTT. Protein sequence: CASSLWTGGMDTEAFF.

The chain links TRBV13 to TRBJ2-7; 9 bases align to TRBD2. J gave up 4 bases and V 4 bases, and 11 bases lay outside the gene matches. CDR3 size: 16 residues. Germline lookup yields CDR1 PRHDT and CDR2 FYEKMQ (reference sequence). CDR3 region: CASSSLRSGGPYEQYF. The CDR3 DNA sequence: TGTGCCAGCAGCTCGCTGCGGAGCGGGGGGCCTTACGAGCAGTACTTC.

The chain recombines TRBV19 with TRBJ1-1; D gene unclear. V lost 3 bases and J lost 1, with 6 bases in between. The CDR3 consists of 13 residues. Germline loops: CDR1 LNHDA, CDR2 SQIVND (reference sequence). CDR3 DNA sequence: TGTGCCAGTAGTATTGTCAGGAACACTGAAGCTTTCTTT. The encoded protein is CASSIVRNTEAFF.

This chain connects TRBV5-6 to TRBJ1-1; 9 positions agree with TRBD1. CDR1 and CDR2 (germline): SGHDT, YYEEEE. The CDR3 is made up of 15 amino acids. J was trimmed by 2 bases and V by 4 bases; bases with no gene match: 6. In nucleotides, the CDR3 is TGTGCCAGCAGCCCCGGACAGGGGATTAACACTGAAGCTTTCTTT. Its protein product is CASSPGQGINTEAFF.

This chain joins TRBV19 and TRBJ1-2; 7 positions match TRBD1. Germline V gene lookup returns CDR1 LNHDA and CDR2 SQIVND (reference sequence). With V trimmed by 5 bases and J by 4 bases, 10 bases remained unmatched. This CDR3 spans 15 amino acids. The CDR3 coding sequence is TGTGCCAGTAGTGCAGCCCCGGGACAGCTCTATGGCTACACCTTC. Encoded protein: CASSAAPGQLYGYTF. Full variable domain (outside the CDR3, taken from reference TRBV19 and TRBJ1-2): DGGITQSPKYLFRKEGQNVTLSCEQNLNHDAMYWYRQDPGQGLRLIYYSQIVNDFQKGDIAEGYSVSREKKESFPLTVTSAQKNPTAFYLCASSAAPGQLYGYTFGSGTRLTVV.

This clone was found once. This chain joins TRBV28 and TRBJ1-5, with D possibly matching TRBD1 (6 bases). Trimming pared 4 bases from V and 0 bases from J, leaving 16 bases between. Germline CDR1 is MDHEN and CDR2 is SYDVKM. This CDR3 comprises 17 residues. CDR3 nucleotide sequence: TGTGCCAGCAGTTCCCTACAGGGACAAAATAGCAATCAGCCCCAGCATTTT. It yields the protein CASSSLQGQNSNQPQHF.

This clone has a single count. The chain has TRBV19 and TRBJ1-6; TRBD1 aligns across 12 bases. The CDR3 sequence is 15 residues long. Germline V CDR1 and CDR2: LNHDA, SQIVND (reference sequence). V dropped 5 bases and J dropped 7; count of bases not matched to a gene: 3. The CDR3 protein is CASSPGTGGNSPLHF. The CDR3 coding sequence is TGTGCCAGTAGTCCCGGGACAGGGGGCAATTCACCCCTCCACTTT.

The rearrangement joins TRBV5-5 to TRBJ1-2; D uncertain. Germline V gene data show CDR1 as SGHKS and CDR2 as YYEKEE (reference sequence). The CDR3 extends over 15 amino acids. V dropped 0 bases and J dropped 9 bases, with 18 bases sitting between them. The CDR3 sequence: CASSLAEGTVESYTF. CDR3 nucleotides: TGTGCCAGCAGCTTGGCCGAGGGCACGGTCGAAAGCTACACCTTC.

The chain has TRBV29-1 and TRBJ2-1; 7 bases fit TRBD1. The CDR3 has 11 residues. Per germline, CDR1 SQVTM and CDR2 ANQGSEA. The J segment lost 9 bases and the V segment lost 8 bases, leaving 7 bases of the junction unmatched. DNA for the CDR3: TGCAGCACGAAACAGGGGAGTGAGCAGTTCTTC. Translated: CSTKQGSEQFF.

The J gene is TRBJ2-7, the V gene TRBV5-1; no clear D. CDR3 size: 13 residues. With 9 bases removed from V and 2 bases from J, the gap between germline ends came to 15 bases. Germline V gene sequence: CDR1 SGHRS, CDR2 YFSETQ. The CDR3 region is CATRMGKPYEQYF. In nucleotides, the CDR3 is TGCGCCACCAGAATGGGCAAACCCTACGAGCAGTACTTC. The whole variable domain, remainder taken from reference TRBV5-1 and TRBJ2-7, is KAGVTQTPRYLIKTRGQQVTLSCSPISGHRSVSWYQQTPGQGLQFLFEYFSETQRNKGNFPGRFSGRQFSNSRSEMNVSTLELGDSALYLCATRMGKPYEQYFGPGTRLTVT.